This T cell receptor beta chain was captured in a study of CD8 T cell repertoires and HIV-1 epitope variants. Study-level background: Each of Twenty-five Gag and Nef epitope peptides stimulated a separate culture. Epitopes were three Gag families plus Nef HW9 and YT9.

Survey-depth immunoSEQ sequencing covered TCR beta CDR3 regions. TCRdb's copy holds only in-frame clones and misses some; the assay was immunoSEQ multiplex PCR. The repertoire includes 4,000 to 6,000 clones, around 71% of them detected once, and approximately 40% sits in the top ten. As concerns this clone: Its antigen remains unknown.

From germline, CDR1 is LNHDA and CDR2 SQIVND (reference sequence). Trimming left V 1 base short and J 7 bases short, with 11 bases between. CDR3 size: 14 residues. Sequencing input: cultured CD8+ T cells derived from PBMCs. The receptor was isolated from a male donor with HIV. The chain couples TRBV19 to TRBJ2-1; D is perhaps TRBD1 (5 bases). The CDR3 region has the DNA TGTGCCAGTAGTATAGTTCAGGGTGAAAATGAGCAGTTCTTC. Translation: CASSIVQGENEQFF.